Only one count was recorded for the clone carrying this TCR beta chain. Sequencing used immunoSEQ v3. Here immunoSEQ multiplex PCR was the method, and the copy in TCRdb shows in-frame clones only, minus some. The table lists about 100,000 clones, about three fifths of them singletons. The data were obtained in a study of TIL therapy for anti-PD-1-resistant metastatic lung cancer. Across the whole study: Median tumor PD-L1 proportion score was approximately 6.3%.

The germline gives CDR1 SGDLS, CDR2 YYNGEE. This CDR3 comprises 15 residues. Between the trimmed V and J ends, which lost 3 bases and 4 bases, there was a span of 16 bases. The time point denotes: pre-treatment sample, taken before nivolumab and TIL therapy. Pleural nodules or supraclavicular lymph nodes made up most of the excised metastases sampled. The chain carries TRBV9 and TRBJ2-5; D tentatively fits TRBD1 or TRBD2 (5 bases each). The specimen was tumor tissue, collected at baseline. This sequence was found in a person aged 25 to 85 with non-small cell lung cancer. The CDR3 region has the DNA TGTGCCAGCAGCGCCCGGGTGGGGGTAGGAGAGACCCAGTACTTC. Protein product: CASSARVGVGETQYF.